This T cell receptor (beta chain) appears in the sequencing data of a study of T cells after yellow fever vaccination (dated by TCRdb to about 2019). Turning to the overall study: The SMART-Seq v4 Ultra Low Input RNA kit was used to prepare libraries from fractions with low cell numbers. To track T-cell clones before and after primary and booster YFV17D yellow fever vaccination, bulk TCR alpha and beta repertoires were sequenced longitudinally. Blood was drawn at multiple timepoints before and after primary and secondary immunization, with bulk PBMC replicates and cell subsets isolated. Two healthy male donors, one aged 18 to 30 and one aged 30 to 40 years, were included in the cohort. General conclusions and limits of the study: Most clones expanded after primary vaccination (around 97% of CD4 and 88% of CD8) were re-detected after the booster, suggesting that broad memory maintenance occurred. The secondary T-cell response was weaker than the primary response but faster, peaking on day 5 instead of day 15. A small fraction of clonotypes appeared in both the CD4 and CD8 compartments, likely as a result of convergent recombination. FACS-sorted repertoires could contain abundant contaminating clonotypes from the bulk population, so computational filtering was required. Only a couple of donors were included in the study, so the extent to which the findings can be generalized is limited.

This clonotype was observed a few times. What this receptor recognizes is not known. It has no much larger one-base neighbor in the sample; base qualities were not kept. CDR3 length: 14 amino acids, cysteine to phenylalanine. Of all the DNA, just the CDR3 is kept, 42 bases in frame from base 1. From the germline V gene, CDR1 is ENHRY and CDR2 is SYGVKD. The junction shows trimming of 3 bases on V and 4 bases on J, plus 12 bases between the germline ends. TCR cDNA was made using 5'RACE template switching, a step that added a universal primer site and unique molecular identifiers. cDNA synthesis was primed from both the TCR alpha and TCR beta constant segments. Library amplification involved two PCR steps, and the second step added sample barcodes and sequencing adapters. Sequencing of libraries was done on Illumina HiSeq 2500 (2x100 bp) or NovaSeq (2x150 bp). The original pipeline was this. Demultiplexing of reads and collapsing into UMI consensus sequences were performed with MIGEC, and V(D)J alignment was carried out with MiXCR. Vaccine-responding clonotypes were defined with edgeR using replicate PBMC samples, requiring FDR below 0.01 and a log2 fold change above 5 up to day 15. Each bulk clonotype was labeled CD4 or CD8 based on which sequenced repertoire, CD4 or CD8, contained the clonotype at higher abundance. TCRdb itself trimmed the public reads at Q25 with fastp, ran MiXCR and retained productive beta chains. A single entry per CDR3 protein holds the most common genes and DNA from its merged rows. None of the V and J calls come from the authors' own analysis; TCRdb made them. In all, the sample holds 200,000 to 250,000 distinct CDR3 sequences, and less than 9% of those were seen once. The top ten constitute around 0.9% of the sample.

Reading the label with the study, this specimen's treatment or condition is: live attenuated yellow fever vaccine strain. PBMCs were isolated from peripheral blood using a standard Ficoll-Paque protocol. Dynabeads CD4 and CD8 positive selection kits were used to isolate the CD4 and CD8 T-cell fractions. RNA was extracted with TriZol from bulk PBMCs, CD4 and CD8 fractions, and dextramer-positive and dextramer-negative fractions. This receptor chain uses TRBV10-3 and TRBJ1-1, with the identity of the D gene unclear. The specimen was CD4+ T cells sorted from PBMCs, collected 15 days after the yellow fever booster vaccination. The sequence came from a man aged 25-40 years who received the YFV17D yellow fever vaccine. The sequence in DNA is TGTGCCATCAGTGATAAGGGTAGGGTCACTGAAGCTTTCTTT. Protein translation: CAISDKGRVTEAFF.